Each of the 25 T cell receptor beta chains below was sequenced from the same sample in a study of T cells expressing NK-cell markers. TCRdb reanalyzed the 5' RACE reads and collapses them to one entry per CDR3 protein, without DNA. Found here are about 160,000 distinct CDR3 sequences; the top ten clones hold 20% to 25%. Specimen: blood T cells: a sorted CD56 or NKG2C T cell subset, CD4+ or CD8+ T cells, or bulk PBMC T cells (not recorded which). The receptors stem from a man aged 18 to 69 in good health.

This rearrangement joins TRBV3-1 to TRBJ2-5. Germline CDR1 and CDR2: LGHDT and YNNKEL (reference sequence). The CDR3 contains 12 residues. The CDR3 sequence: CASSQDEETQYF.

The V call is TRBV2, the J call TRBJ1-2. This CDR3 comprises 15 residues. Germline CDR1 SNHLY, CDR2 FYNNEI. The CDR3 sequence: CASSELGGVGYGYTF.

The rearrangement joins TRBV13 to TRBJ2-7; the D gene TCRdb calls, TRBD2, cannot be checked with no DNA. Germline loops: CDR1 PRHDT, CDR2 FYEKMQ (reference sequence). This CDR3 spans 15 amino acids. The CDR3 is CASSPTSGGFYEQYF.

This sequence joins TRBV9 and TRBJ2-2; TCRdb's D call of TRBD1 is untestable without DNA. The CDR3 is made up of 17 amino acids. Germline CDR1 reads SGDLS; CDR2 reads YYNGEE. The CDR3 region is CASSPSGGQGRTGELFF.

This rearrangement joins TRBV6-1 to TRBJ1-6; TCRdb returns TRBD1, unconfirmable since there is no DNA. Germline V gene sequence: CDR1 MNHNS, CDR2 SASEGT. This CDR3 region has 13 residues. The chain's CDR3 is CASNRGDNSPLHF.

The chain combines TRBV12-3 or TRBV12-4 with TRBJ2-3; TCRdb outputs TRBD2, but without DNA this stays unchecked. This CDR3 is built from 17 residues. The CDR3 sequence is CASSFLSGGDGTDTQYF.

The V and J genes are TRBV3-1 and TRBJ2-1. CDR3 size: 16 residues. Looked up from germline, CDR1 is LGHDT and CDR2 is YNNKEL (reference sequence). The CDR3 spells CASSHGLGFSYNEQFF.

The chain combines TRBV12-3 or TRBV12-4 with TRBJ1-1; TCRdb selects TRBD1, and the lack of DNA leaves this call unchecked. The CDR3 contains 15 residues. The CDR3 is CASSLGRGLSTEAFF.

CDR3 residues: CASGLGTVASNQPQHF. The rearrangement joins TRBV12-5 to TRBJ1-5. Germline V gene lookup returns CDR1 LGHNT and CDR2 FRNRAP. This CDR3 contains 16 residues.

The chain employs TRBV6-5 and TRBJ2-3. The CDR3 is 16 amino acids. CDR1 and CDR2 (germline): MNHEY, SVGAGI. The CDR3 reads CASSYSFGRTTDTQYF.

The V call is TRBV12-3 or TRBV12-4, the J call TRBJ2-7; TCRdb proposes TRBD1, but this gene call is untestable without DNA. This CDR3 has 13 amino acids. CDR3 residues: CASTRDLSREQYF.

The chain is built from TRBV7-6 and TRBJ2-3. Per germline, CDR1 SGHVS and CDR2 FNYEAQ. The CDR3 is 14 residues long. This CDR3 is CASSLVQNTDTQYF. Using reference TRBV7-6 and TRBJ2-3 for the parts outside the CDR3, the full variable domain is GAGVSQSPRYKVTKRGQDVALRCDPISGHVSLYWYRQALGQGPEFLTYFNYEAQQDKSGLPNDRFSAERPEGSISTLTIQRTEQRDSAMYRCASSLVQNTDTQYFGPGTRLTVL.

The CDR3 sequence: CASSSAVNTEAFF. The rearrangement uses TRBV7-9 and TRBJ1-1. CDR1 is SEHNR and CDR2 is FQNEAQ in the germline V gene (reference sequence). This CDR3 has 13 amino acids. Drawing the rest from reference TRBV7-9 and TRBJ1-1, the complete variable domain is DTGVSQNPRHKITKRGQNVTFRCDPISEHNRLYWYRQTLGQGPEFLTYFQNEAQLEKSRLLSDRFSAERPKGSFSTLEIQRTEQGDSAMYLCASSSAVNTEAFFGQGTRLTVV.

V gene TRBV11-2 combines with J gene TRBJ2-5; with no DNA, the TCRdb D assignment of TRBD1 cannot be verified. The germline CDR1 and CDR2 sequences are SGHAT and FQNNGV. This CDR3 has 16 amino acids. The CDR3 protein is CASSFQLRGNGETQYF. Together with reference TRBV11-2 and TRBJ2-5, the CDR3 gives the full variable domain: EAGVAQSPRYKIIEKRQSVAFWCNPISGHATLYWYQQILGQGPKLLIQFQNNGVVDDSQLPKDRFSAERLKGVDSTLKIQPAKLEDSAVYLCASSFQLRGNGETQYFGPGTRLLVL.

The rearrangement links TRBV6-1 to TRBJ1-1; the TCRdb D gene call, TRBD1, has no DNA to confirm it. The length of the CDR3 is 13 residues. Looked up from germline, CDR1 is MNHNS and CDR2 is SASEGT. CDR3 protein: CASSVYPQDEAFF.

This chain connects TRBV6-5 to TRBJ2-7. The CDR3 has 15 amino acids. Germline V lookup: CDR1 MNHEY, CDR2 SVGAGI. CDR3 sequence reads: CASSYDGVSSYEQYF.

The rearrangement links TRBV7-9 to TRBJ1-1; TCRdb calls TRBD1, which cannot be checked without DNA. Germline loops: CDR1 SEHNR, CDR2 FQNEAQ (reference sequence). The CDR3 consists of 14 residues. CDR3 sequence reads: CASSPADLIKEAFF.

CDR3: CASSAGGQAEQYF. The V and J genes are TRBV9 and TRBJ2-7; the D call of TRBD2 rests on TCRdb alone, since no DNA is present to check it. Germline V lookup: CDR1 SGDLS, CDR2 YYNGEE. This CDR3 is 13 amino acids long. Filled out from reference TRBV9 and TRBJ2-7, the complete variable domain reads DSGVTQTPKHLITATGQRVTLRCSPRSGDLSVYWYQQSLDQGLQFLIQYYNGEERAKGNILERFSAQQFPDLHSELNLSSLELGDSALYFCASSAGGQAEQYFGPGTRLTVT.

V gene TRBV11-2 combines with J gene TRBJ2-7; the D gene TCRdb calls, TRBD1, cannot be checked with no DNA. Germline V gene lookup returns CDR1 SGHAT and CDR2 FQNNGV. The CDR3 is 15 amino acids. This chain's CDR3 is CASSLGPGAPYEQYF.

The chain's CDR3 is CASSHNREGTGELFF. The rearrangement links TRBV9 to TRBJ2-2; the D call from TCRdb, TRBD1, cannot be confirmed without DNA. Germline CDR1 and CDR2: SGDLS and YYNGEE. CDR3 length: 15 amino acids.

The chain joins TRBV5-4 to TRBJ2-5; the TRBD1 assignment by TCRdb is unverifiable without DNA. The CDR3 loop spans 16 amino acids. The germline CDR1 and CDR2 sequences are SGHNT and YYREEE (reference sequence). The chain's CDR3 is CASTPSSRGIQETQYF.

The rearrangement uses TRBV11-2 and TRBJ2-1; TCRdb's D call of TRBD1 is untestable without DNA. Germline assignment: CDR1 SGHAT and CDR2 FQNNGV. This CDR3 has 16 residues. CDR3 sequence: CASSHWTGVGYNEQFF.

The chain carries TRBV25-1 and TRBJ2-2. Germline assignment: CDR1 MGHDK and CDR2 SYGVNS. The CDR3 totals 14 residues. CDR3 loop: CASSEHGNTGELFF. Combining the CDR3 with reference TRBV25-1 and TRBJ2-2 gives the whole variable domain EADIYQTPRYLVIGTGKKITLECSQTMGHDKMYWYQQDPGMELHLIHYSYGVNSTEKGDLSSESTVSRIRTEHFPLTLESARPSHTSQYLCASSEHGNTGELFFGEGSRLTVL.

This sequence joins TRBV11-2 and TRBJ2-4; checking the TCRdb D call of TRBD1 is not possible without DNA. The CDR3 sequence is 16 residues long. CDR1 is SGHAT and CDR2 is FQNNGV in the germline V gene. The CDR3 sequence is CASSLGPRGTTDIQYF.

This chain joins TRBV28 and TRBJ2-7. Germline CDR1 MDHEN, CDR2 SYDVKM. CDR3 length: 13 amino acids. CDR3 sequence reads: CASSLEVGYEQYF.